This section outlines one T cell receptor beta chain sequence together with its context. Its antigen is not known. These data originate in a study of beta chain features in type 1 diabetes. Study-wide findings and caveats: Cells carrying high TCR expression could end up over-represented when cDNA is sequenced. In the patient group, naive, central memory and Treg TCRB repertoires seemed more alike than in the healthy donor group. PCR might show a preference for shorter templates, equally across patients and controls. Across all four CD4+ subsets, people with type 1 diabetes showed modestly shorter TCRB CDR3s. Individuals with type 1 diabetes displayed fewer insertions and more deletions at VDJ junctions.

The whole isolated RNA underwent reverse transcription, so sequencing captured expressed TCRB transcripts. Sequencing used immunoSEQ multiplex PCR; TCRdb keeps in-frame clones, though not all of them. The data hold about 280,000 clones, with approximately 15% observed a single time. Sequences were obtained from naive CD4+ T cells from blood. The clonotype comes from a man aged 18 to 30 with type 1 diabetes.

CDR3 sequence (DNA): TGCAGCGTCTCCGGGACTAGCGGGGGCACAGATACGCAGTATTTT. Encoded protein: CSVSGTSGGTDTQYF. V and J are TRBV29-1 and TRBJ2-3; 13 bases are a match to TRBD2. The germline V gene has CDR1 SQVTM and CDR2 ANQGSEA. This CDR3 comprises 15 residues. Trimming cost V 6 bases and J 1 base; bases outside gene matches: 4.